This TCR beta chain was identified during a study of cytomegalovirus exposure and HLA in healthy donors. Study at large: Genotyping of nearly 400 donors showed that 80% to 90% belonged to the Caucasian-associated ancestry cluster. Study-wide results and limits: Excluded were some V segments that proved indistinguishable, including TRBV6-2 and TRBV6-3. Trimming of TCR beta V- and J-genes showed a link, identified in a later analysis, to a missense DCLRE1C variant. High sensitivity and specificity were reportedly achieved when the classifier diagnosed cytomegalovirus status.

The PCR made use of 60 Vbeta and 13 Jbeta primers. Generated by immunoSEQ multiplex PCR, the TCRdb table keeps only in-frame clones and is missing some. This sample has around 92,000 clones, with 80% found just once. About this clone itself: The target antigen is unknown.

The CDR3 is made up of 11 amino acids. The V gene lost 8 bases and the J gene lost 7 bases, with 11 bases spanning the gap. Germline CDR1 is MNHNS and CDR2 is SASEGT. V usage is TRBV6-1 and J usage is TRBJ1-2; D might be TRBD1 (5 bases). This TCR came from a man between 18 and 29 years old in good health and CMV-seronegative. Sequenced input: PBMCs. The CDR3 region is CASRRGVGYTF. CDR3 in DNA: TGTGCCAGCCGCCGGGGGGTTGGCTACACCTTC.